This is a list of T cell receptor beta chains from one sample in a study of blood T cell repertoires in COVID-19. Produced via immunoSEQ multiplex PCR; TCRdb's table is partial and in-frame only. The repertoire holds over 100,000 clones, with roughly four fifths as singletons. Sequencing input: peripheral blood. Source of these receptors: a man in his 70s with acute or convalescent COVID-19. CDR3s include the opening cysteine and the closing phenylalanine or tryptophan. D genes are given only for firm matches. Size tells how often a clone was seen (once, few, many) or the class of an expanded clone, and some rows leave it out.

cdr3_nt: TGTGCCAGCAGGGACTTCGGACAGGGGGGAGGCTACACCTTC; cdr3_aa: CASRDFGQGGGYTF; j_call: TRBJ1-2; clone_size: once; d_call: TRBD1; v_call: TRBV6-5; cdr3_length: 14
cdr3_nt: TGCGCCAGCTCTAGGGGGATGGGAGAGACCCAGTACTTC; cdr3_aa: CASSRGMGETQYF; j_call: TRBJ2-5; clone_size: once; d_call: -; v_call: TRBV10-2; cdr3_length: 13
cdr3_nt: TGCGCCAGCAGTGAGCTGTTCTATGGCTACACCTTC; cdr3_aa: CASSELFYGYTF; j_call: TRBJ1-2; clone_size: -; d_call: -; v_call: TRBV10-2; cdr3_length: 12
cdr3_nt: TGTGCCAGCAGCGACGGGACTAGCGGGAAAGATACGCAGTATTTT; cdr3_aa: CASSDGTSGKDTQYF; j_call: TRBJ2-3; clone_size: -; d_call: TRBD2; v_call: TRBV13; cdr3_length: 15
cdr3_nt: TGTGCCAGCAGTCTTCCGGGACAGGGGGAGACCCAGTACTTC; cdr3_aa: CASSLPGQGETQYF; j_call: TRBJ2-5; clone_size: -; d_call: TRBD1; v_call: TRBV2; cdr3_length: 14
cdr3_nt: TGTGCCAGCAGCCAAGGGTGGACAGGGCGGGTGAGCAATCAGCCCCAGCATTTT; cdr3_aa: CASSQGWTGRVSNQPQHF; j_call: TRBJ1-5; clone_size: -; d_call: TRBD1; v_call: TRBV3-1/TRBV3-2; cdr3_length: 18
cdr3_nt: TGTGCCACCAGCAGATCCAATAATGAAAAACTGTTTTTT; cdr3_aa: CATSRSNNEKLFF; j_call: TRBJ1-4; clone_size: -; d_call: -; v_call: TRBV15; cdr3_length: 13
cdr3_nt: TGTGCCAGCAGCGTAGCCCTAGCAGGCCAAGATACGCAGTATTTT; cdr3_aa: CASSVALAGQDTQYF; j_call: TRBJ2-3; clone_size: -; d_call: -; v_call: TRBV9; cdr3_length: 15
cdr3_nt: TGCGCCAGCAGCCTCGGACAGGGGAGAGAAAAACTGTTTTTT; cdr3_aa: CASSLGQGREKLFF; j_call: TRBJ1-4; clone_size: few; d_call: TRBD1; v_call: TRBV5-1; cdr3_length: 14
cdr3_nt: TGTGCCAGCAGCCAAGACGGGGGGAGGGGCGAGCAGTACTTC; cdr3_aa: CASSQDGGRGEQYF; j_call: TRBJ2-7; clone_size: -; d_call: TRBD2; v_call: TRBV14; cdr3_length: 14